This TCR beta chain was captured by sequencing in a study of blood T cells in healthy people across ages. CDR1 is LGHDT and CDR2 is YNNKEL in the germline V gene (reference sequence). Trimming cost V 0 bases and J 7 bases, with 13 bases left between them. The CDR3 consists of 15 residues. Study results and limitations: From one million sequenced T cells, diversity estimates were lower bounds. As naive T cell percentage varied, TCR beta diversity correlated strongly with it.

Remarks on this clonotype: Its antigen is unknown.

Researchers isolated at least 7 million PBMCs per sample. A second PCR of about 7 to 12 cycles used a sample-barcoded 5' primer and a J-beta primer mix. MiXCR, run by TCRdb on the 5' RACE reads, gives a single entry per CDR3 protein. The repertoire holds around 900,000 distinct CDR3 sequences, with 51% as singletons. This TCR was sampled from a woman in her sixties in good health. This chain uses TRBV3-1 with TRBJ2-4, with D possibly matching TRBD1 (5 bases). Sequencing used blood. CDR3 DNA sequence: TGTGCCAGCAGCCAAGATTGGGGCAGTGAGAACATTCAGTACTTC. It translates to CASSQDWGSENIQYF.